The table lists the clone carrying this T cell receptor (beta chain) with a few counts. Here immunoSEQ multiplex PCR was the method, and the copy in TCRdb shows in-frame clones only, minus some. This table holds fewer than 150,000 clones, around 80% found once. The data were taken from a study of blood T cell repertoires in COVID-19. Study summary: In each case, the material was cDNA or gDNA derived from T cells, B-cell-depleted T cells, or PBMCs.

The CDR3 totals 13 residues. Germline CDR1 reads SNHLY; CDR2 reads FYNNEI. V was pared by 5 bases and J by 9 bases, with 11 bases between. Individuals in the exposed group had encountered a COVID-19 case within 2 weeks preceding study entry. The sequencing input was PBMCs or T cells enriched from blood (not recorded which). The rearrangement links TRBV2 to TRBJ1-6; no definite D call. This receptor was taken from a woman younger than 30 who had been exposed to COVID-19. CDR3 nucleotides: TGTGCCAGCAGTCTCGCAGATTTTTCACCCCTCCACTTT. Residues: CASSLADFSPLHF.